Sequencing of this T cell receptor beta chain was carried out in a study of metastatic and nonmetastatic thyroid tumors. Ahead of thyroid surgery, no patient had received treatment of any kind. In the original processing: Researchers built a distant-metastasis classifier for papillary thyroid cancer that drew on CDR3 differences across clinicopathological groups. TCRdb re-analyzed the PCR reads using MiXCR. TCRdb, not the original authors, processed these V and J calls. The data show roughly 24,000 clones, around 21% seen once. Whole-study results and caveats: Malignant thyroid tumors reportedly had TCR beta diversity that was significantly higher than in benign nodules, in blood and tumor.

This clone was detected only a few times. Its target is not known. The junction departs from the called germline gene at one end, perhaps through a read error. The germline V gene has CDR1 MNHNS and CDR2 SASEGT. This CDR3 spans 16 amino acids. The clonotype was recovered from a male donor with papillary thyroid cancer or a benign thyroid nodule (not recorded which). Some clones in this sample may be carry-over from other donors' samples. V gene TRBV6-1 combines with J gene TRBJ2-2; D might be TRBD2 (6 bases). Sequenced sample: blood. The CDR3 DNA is TGTGCCAGCAGTGAAGTGGCGGGGATGAACACCGGGGAGCTGTTCTTT. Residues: CASSEVAGMNTGELFF.